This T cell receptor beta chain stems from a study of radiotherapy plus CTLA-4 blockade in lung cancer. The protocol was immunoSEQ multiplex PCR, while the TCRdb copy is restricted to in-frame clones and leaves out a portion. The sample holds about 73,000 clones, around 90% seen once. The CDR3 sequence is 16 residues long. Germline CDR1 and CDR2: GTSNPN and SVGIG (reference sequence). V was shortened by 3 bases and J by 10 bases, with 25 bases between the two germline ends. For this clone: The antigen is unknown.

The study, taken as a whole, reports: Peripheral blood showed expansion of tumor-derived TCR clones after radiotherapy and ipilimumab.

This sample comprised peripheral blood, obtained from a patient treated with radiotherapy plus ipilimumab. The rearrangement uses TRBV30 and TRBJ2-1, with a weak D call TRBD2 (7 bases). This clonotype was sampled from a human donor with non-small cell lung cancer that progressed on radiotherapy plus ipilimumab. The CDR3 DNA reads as TGTGCCTGGAGGAAACAGGGAATGCGGGAGAGGCGAGAGCAGTTCTTC. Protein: CAWRKQGMRERREQFF.